This T cell receptor beta chain came from a study of T-cell reconstitution after alpha-beta-depleted transplantation in children. In germline, CDR1 is SQVTM, CDR2 ANQGSEA. V was trimmed by 3 bases and J by 2 bases, leaving 11 bases between them. This CDR3 has 13 residues. Molecular barcoding with unique molecular identifiers was used for the TCRbeta library. A single record per CDR3 protein comes from TCRdb applying MiXCR to the PCR reads. The sample lists a few hundred thousand distinct CDR3 sequences; around 10% were seen once. The chain is built from TRBV29-1 and TRBJ2-7; no reliable D call. The TCR comes from a human donor who donated a stem cell graft to a child with acute lymphoblastic leukemia. The source was PBMCs from the stem cell graft donor, collected from the stem cell graft. CDR3 DNA: TGCAGCGTTGAGACATCCGGGCCCTACGAGCAGTACTTC. Translation: CSVETSGPYEQYF.